A selection of T cell receptor beta chains follows, all from one sample in a study of T cells after yellow fever vaccination. Using its own MiXCR run on the 5' RACE reads, TCRdb lists one record per CDR3 protein. The data contain about 260,000 distinct CDR3 sequences, roughly 3.7% of them singletons. Specimen: PBMCs, collected 15 days after the yellow fever booster vaccination. The receptors derive from a man younger than 35 who received the YFV17D yellow fever vaccine. The CDR3 runs from the conserved cysteine through the conserved F or W. A D gene is named only where the DNA matches it firmly. The size field is filled for only some rows; it gives once, few, many or a size class.

CDR3nt: TGTGCCAGCAGCTGGGGGGGAGTTGGAAACACCATATATTTT; CDR3aa: CASSWGGVGNTIYF; v_gene: TRBV7-2; len: 14; abundance: many; d_gene: .; j_gene: TRBJ1-3
CDR3nt: TGTGCCAGCAGTTACTCGGGTTTTGAACTAAACACCGGGGAGCTGTTTTTT; CDR3aa: CASSYSGFELNTGELFF; v_gene: TRBV6-2/TRBV6-3; len: 17; abundance: many; d_gene: .; j_gene: TRBJ2-2
CDR3nt: TGTGCCAGCGGGCTCAGACAGTACAACACCGGGGAGCTGTTTTTT; CDR3aa: CASGLRQYNTGELFF; v_gene: TRBV5-4; len: 15; abundance: many; d_gene: .; j_gene: TRBJ2-2
CDR3nt: TGTGCCAGCAGCGGGGGACAGGGGGCTAACGAATCACCCCTCCACTTT; CDR3aa: CASSGGQGANESPLHF; v_gene: TRBV9; len: 16; abundance: many; d_gene: TRBD1; j_gene: TRBJ1-6
CDR3nt: TGCAGCGGAAAGACTAGCGGGTCCCCGAACACCGGGGAGCTGTTTTTT; CDR3aa: CSGKTSGSPNTGELFF; v_gene: TRBV29-1; len: 16; abundance: many; d_gene: TRBD2; j_gene: TRBJ2-2
CDR3nt: TGTGCCAGCAGCTTGGTGTGGGTATTCACTGAAGCTTTCTTT; CDR3aa: CASSLVWVFTEAFF; v_gene: TRBV5-5; len: 14; abundance: few; d_gene: .; j_gene: TRBJ1-1
CDR3nt: TGTGCCAGCAGTTTAGGGCCGCAGGGGAGCACTGAAGCTTTCTTT; CDR3aa: CASSLGPQGSTEAFF; v_gene: TRBV12-3/TRBV12-4; len: 15; abundance: many; d_gene: .; j_gene: TRBJ1-1
CDR3nt: TGTGCCAGCAGTCCTCCCGGGACAGGGGTCGGGACTGAAGCTTTCTTT; CDR3aa: CASSPPGTGVGTEAFF; v_gene: TRBV7-9; len: 16; abundance: many; d_gene: TRBD1; j_gene: TRBJ1-1
CDR3nt: TGTGCCAGCAGTTTTATAGGGGGCGACGGCTACACCTTC; CDR3aa: CASSFIGGDGYTF; v_gene: TRBV27; len: 13; abundance: few; d_gene: TRBD1; j_gene: TRBJ1-2
CDR3nt: TGTGCCAGCAGTCCCTGGACAGGGGCGATCAGAAGCCTACGTTCACCCCTCCACTTT; CDR3aa: CASSPWTGAIRSLRSPLHF; v_gene: TRBV28; len: 19; abundance: many; d_gene: TRBD1; j_gene: TRBJ1-6
CDR3nt: TGTGCCAGCAGCGAACAGGGGCAAGAGACCCAGTACTTC; CDR3aa: CASSEQGQETQYF; v_gene: TRBV9; len: 13; abundance: many; d_gene: TRBD1; j_gene: TRBJ2-5
CDR3nt: TGTGCCAGCAGTTACCTAACCCAAGGGACAGGGCTTTATTCACCCCTCCACTTT; CDR3aa: CASSYLTQGTGLYSPLHF; v_gene: TRBV6-5; len: 18; abundance: many; d_gene: TRBD1; j_gene: TRBJ1-6
CDR3nt: TGTGCCAGCAGCCAACGTGCGGGACTTCGGGGGTCTGAGCAGTTCTTC; CDR3aa: CASSQRAGLRGSEQFF; v_gene: TRBV14; len: 16; abundance: many; d_gene: .; j_gene: TRBJ2-1
CDR3nt: TGTGCCAGCAGCCGCACGGGACGGTACCAAGAGACCCAGTACTTC; CDR3aa: CASSRTGRYQETQYF; v_gene: TRBV7-2; len: 15; abundance: many; d_gene: .; j_gene: TRBJ2-5
CDR3nt: TGCAGTGCTGTCCTAGCGGGGGCCCGCAATGAGCAGTTCTTC; CDR3aa: CSAVLAGARNEQFF; v_gene: TRBV20-1; len: 14; abundance: many; d_gene: TRBD2; j_gene: TRBJ2-1
CDR3nt: TGTGCCAGCAGTCCCGAGGGGGGAAGACGTACGCAGTATTTT; CDR3aa: CASSPEGGRRTQYF; v_gene: TRBV12-3/TRBV12-4; len: 14; abundance: .; d_gene: .; j_gene: TRBJ2-3
CDR3nt: TGCGCCAGCAGCTTGTCGGAAACTGAAGCTTTCTTT; CDR3aa: CASSLSETEAFF; v_gene: TRBV5-1; len: 12; abundance: many; d_gene: .; j_gene: TRBJ1-1
CDR3nt: TGTGCCAGCACCGAGACTAGCCCTTACAATGAGCAGTTCTTC; CDR3aa: CASTETSPYNEQFF; v_gene: TRBV5-6; len: 14; abundance: many; d_gene: TRBD2; j_gene: TRBJ2-1
CDR3nt: TGTGCCAGCAGCTATAGGGAGTATTATAGCAATCAGCCCCAGCATTTT; CDR3aa: CASSYREYYSNQPQHF; v_gene: TRBV9; len: 16; abundance: many; d_gene: .; j_gene: TRBJ1-5
CDR3nt: TGTGCCAGCAGCCTAGAGAGCGGGGGTCCCTACAATGAGCAGTTCTTC; CDR3aa: CASSLESGGPYNEQFF; v_gene: TRBV7-3; len: 16; abundance: many; d_gene: TRBD2; j_gene: TRBJ2-1